These 31 T cell receptor beta chains originate from one sample sequenced in a study of T cell repertoires in cytomegalovirus infection. TCRdb re-called the reads through MiXCR, storing one row per CDR3 protein. The sample records some 280,000 distinct CDR3 sequences, roughly an eighth being singletons. Sequencing was carried out using PBMCs. All receptors come from a human donor in good health (CMV status not recorded). Some clones in this sample may be carry-over from other donors' samples.

This clonotype was detected ten times or more. The rearrangement joins TRBV7-2 to TRBJ1-1; D is perhaps TRBD1 (6 bases). The CDR3 runs to 15 residues. Germline loops: CDR1 SGHTA, CDR2 FQGNSA. With 1 base removed from V and 6 bases from J, the gap between germline ends came to 15 bases. CDR3 DNA sequence: TGTGCCAGCAGCTTAGTTGCAGGGGTTGCGGCTGAAGCTTTCTTT. Protein product: CASSLVAGVAAEAFF.

The V call is TRBV24-1, the J call TRBJ2-1; TRBD2 is a possible D gene (6 bases). In germline, CDR1 is KGHDR, CDR2 SFDVKD. The V end lost 3 bases, the J end lost 6 bases, and 14 bases lay between the germline ends. CDR3 size: 15 residues. The CDR3 loop is CATSDTARDSNEQFF. As DNA, the CDR3 is TGTGCCACCAGTGATACCGCCCGGGACTCCAATGAGCAGTTCTTC.

The table lists this clonotype with many counts. The chain couples TRBV7-9 to TRBJ2-1, with D hard to call. Germline V gene data show CDR1 as SEHNR and CDR2 as FQNEAQ (reference sequence). The CDR3 runs 15 residues. The V end lost 6 bases, the J end lost 2 bases, and 14 bases lay between the germline ends. The CDR3 loop reads CASSYHTVTYNEQFF. The CDR3, as DNA: TGTGCCAGCAGTTACCACACTGTTACCTACAATGAGCAGTTCTTC.

V gene TRBV2 combines with J gene TRBJ1-2; D perhaps matches TRBD1 (5 bases). The CDR3 loop spans 13 amino acids. Per germline, CDR1 SNHLY and CDR2 FYNNEI. Trimming pared 6 bases from V and 5 bases from J, leaving 13 bases between. The CDR3 DNA is TGTGCCAGCAGCTACTCCGGGACGTATGGCTACACCTTC. Translated, it gives CASSYSGTYGYTF.

This clonotype was counted a few times. The chain combines TRBV12-3 or TRBV12-4 with TRBJ1-5; the D is unclear. Trimming removed 5 bases from V and 3 bases from J, with 14 bases in between. The CDR3 is 15 residues long. This CDR3 is CASSTSGHLNQPQHF. The CDR3 DNA follows: TGTGCCAGCAGTACCAGTGGGCACCTCAATCAGCCCCAGCATTTT.

The gene calls are TRBV14 and TRBJ1-1; D gene unclear. V lost 1 base, J lost 7 bases, and 7 bases lay in between. This CDR3 region has 12 residues. Germline assignment: CDR1 SGHDN and CDR2 FVKESK. The CDR3 spells CASSQVGFEAFF. CDR3 nucleotides: TGTGCCAGCAGCCAAGTGGGATTTGAAGCTTTCTTT.

This clonotype was observed at least ten times. The CDR3 coding sequence is TGTGCCAGCAGAGCGGGCCCCATTTGGGGCTACACCTTC. Its translation: CASRAGPIWGYTF. The rearrangement uses TRBV7-2 and TRBJ1-2; D gene uncertain. The CDR3 covers 13 residues. The germline V gene has CDR1 SGHTA and CDR2 FQGNSA. V gave up 6 bases and J gave up 8 bases, with 16 bases separating them.

This clonotype was counted between two and nine times. The V call is TRBV2, the J call TRBJ2-6; no clear D. The germline V gene has CDR1 SNHLY and CDR2 FYNNEI. Trimming took off 3 bases at V and 0 bases at J, with 9 bases between the two ends. The CDR3 is 16 residues long. Written as DNA, the CDR3 is TGTGCCAGCAGTGATTTGTGGAGCTCTGGGGCCAACGTCCTGACTTTC. Amino acids: CASSDLWSSGANVLTF. Full variable domain (rest looked up from reference TRBV2 and TRBJ2-6): EPEVTQTPSHQVTQMGQEVILRCVPISNHLYFYWYRQILGQKVEFLVSFYNNEISEKSEIFDDQFSVERPDGSNFTLKIRSTKLEDSAMYFCASSDLWSSGANVLTFGAGSRLTVL.

The CDR3 sequence is CASRKGGENTEAFF. The DNA of the CDR3 is TGTGCCAGCAGGAAAGGGGGGGAGAACACTGAAGCTTTCTTT. This sequence joins TRBV28 and TRBJ1-1; tentative D call: TRBD1 (6 bases). In germline, CDR1 is MDHEN, CDR2 SYDVKM. V was trimmed by 6 bases and J by 1 base, leaving 12 bases between them. There are 14 residues in the CDR3.

The rearrangement links TRBV20-1 to TRBJ1-6; TRBD1 is a possible D gene (5 bases). CDR1 and CDR2 (germline): DFQATT, SNEGSKA (reference sequence). The V end was cut by 6 bases, the J end by 8 bases, with 14 bases between. The CDR3 totals 13 residues. The CDR3 is CSAVGGVDSPLHF. The CDR3 DNA reads as TGCAGTGCGGTGGGGGGAGTGGATTCACCCCTCCACTTT.

This clonotype came up a few times. The J gene is TRBJ2-2, the V gene TRBV29-1; D may correspond to TRBD1 or TRBD2 (5 bases each). Trimming shortened V by 7 bases and J by 7 bases, and 13 bases separated the two germline ends. The CDR3 is 12 amino acids. Germline V gene lookup returns CDR1 SQVTM and CDR2 ANQGSEA. CDR3 region: CSARGEGGELFF. Here the CDR3 DNA reads TGCAGCGCCCGAGGGGAAGGCGGGGAGCTGTTTTTT.

This clonotype is labeled as medium-sized. This chain connects TRBV7-9 to TRBJ2-1; 7 nucleotides agree with TRBD2. Germline V gene sequence: CDR1 SEHNR, CDR2 FQNEAQ (reference sequence). V dropped 4 bases and J dropped 7; count of bases not matched to a gene: 10. The CDR3 extends over 15 amino acids. The CDR3 loop is CASSSTRDYSNEQFF. The DNA for the CDR3 is TGTGCCAGCAGCTCTACCCGGGACTACTCTAATGAGCAGTTCTTC.

This chain uses TRBV6-4 with TRBJ2-1; D tentatively fits TRBD1 or TRBD2 (5 bases each). Looked up from germline, CDR1 is MRHNA and CDR2 is SNTAGT. V lost 6 bases to trimming and J lost 6 bases, with 12 bases between them. The CDR3 sequence is 13 residues long. The CDR3: CASSAGDPNEQFF. The CDR3 DNA reads as TGTGCCAGCAGCGCCGGGGACCCCAATGAGCAGTTCTTC.

This chain links TRBV29-1 with TRBJ2-5, with a tentative D call TRBD2 (6 bases). Trimming removed 5 bases at V and 5 bases at J, with 15 bases between. CDR1 and CDR2 from the germline V gene are SQVTM and ANQGSEA. CDR3 length: 13 amino acids. The CDR3 bases are TGCAGCGTTATTGGGGGGAGTGGGGAGACCCAGTACTTC. Amino acid sequence: CSVIGGSGETQYF.

This clonotype has only a few counts. This chain connects TRBV4-1 to TRBJ1-2, with TRBD1 as a possible D gene (6 bases). Trimming removed 2 bases at V and 4 bases at J, with 17 bases between. Germline V gives CDR1 MGHRA, CDR2 YSYEKL. CDR3 length: 16 amino acids. CDR3 in DNA: TGCGCCAGCAGCCAATCCGGGGGGCTCTTGAGCTATGGCTACACCTTC. Amino acid sequence: CASSQSGGLLSYGYTF.

This clonotype occurred many times. J is TRBJ1-2 and V is TRBV7-2; 9 nucleotides agree with TRBD1. J gave up 8 bases and V 5 bases, and 9 bases lay outside the gene matches. From germline, CDR1 is SGHTA and CDR2 FQGNSA. The CDR3 spans 14 residues. The CDR3, as DNA: TGTGCCAGCAGCACCCGACAGGGGGTGGAAGGCTACACCTTC. As protein: CASSTRQGVEGYTF.

The chain carries TRBV12-3 or TRBV12-4 and TRBJ2-1; 8 bases align to TRBD2. The CDR3 is 14 amino acids. V shed 6 bases and J 12 bases; nucleotides not matched to a gene: 13. CDR3 DNA sequence: TGTGCCAGCAGCTGGACTAGCCTCGCATTGTCGCAGTTCTTC. Residues: CASSWTSLALSQFF.

V is TRBV29-1 and J is TRBJ1-1; D not resolved. The CDR3 has 8 amino acids. Trimming removed 5 bases at V and 10 bases at J, with 5 bases between. CDR1 and CDR2 (germline): SQVTM, ANQGSEA. CDR3 in amino acids: CSVPGAFF. The CDR3 DNA is TGCAGCGTTCCGGGAGCTTTCTTT.

This clonotype was picked up many times. The V and J genes are TRBV12-3 or TRBV12-4 and TRBJ2-7, with 12 bases identical to TRBD2. This CDR3 has 16 residues. V lost 5 bases to trimming and J lost 3 bases; unmatched junction nucleotides: 8. The CDR3 protein is CASSLLRTSGVYEQYF. The CDR3 DNA reads as TGTGCCAGCAGTCTCCTCCGGACTAGCGGGGTCTACGAGCAGTACTTC.

This clonotype was seen a handful of times. The chain joins TRBV5-4 to TRBJ1-2; tentatively, D is TRBD1 (5 bases). Germline V gene sequence: CDR1 SGHNT, CDR2 YYREEE (reference sequence). Trimming left V 7 bases short and J 2 bases short, with 12 bases between. The CDR3 sequence is 13 residues long. As DNA, the CDR3 is TGTGCCAGCGCCACAGGACTAAACTATGGCTACACCTTC. Its protein product is CASATGLNYGYTF. The full variable domain, rest sourced from reference TRBV5-4 and TRBJ1-2, is ETGVTQSPTHLIKTRGQQVTLRCSSQSGHNTVSWYQQALGQGPQFIFQYYREEENGRGNFPPRFSGLQFPNYSSELNVNALELDDSALYLCASATGLNYGYTFGSGTRLTVV.

The genes are TRBV6-2 or TRBV6-3 and TRBJ2-5; TRBD2 matches at 10 bases. The CDR3 totals 15 residues. Trimming cost V 6 bases and J 5 bases; bases outside gene matches: 9. CDR1 and CDR2 from the germline V gene are MNHEY and SVGEGT. Written as DNA, the CDR3 is TGTGCCAGCAGAACCCTAGCGGGAGAAGTGGAGACCCAGTACTTC. The encoded protein is CASRTLAGEVETQYF.

There are many counts of this clonotype. The CDR3 loop reads CASSPGLGAQHF. The DNA of the CDR3 is TGTGCCAGCAGCCCTGGGTTGGGAGCACAGCATTTT. This chain connects TRBV7-9 to TRBJ1-5; D unclear. Germline V gene lookup returns CDR1 SEHNR and CDR2 FQNEAQ (reference sequence). Trimming took 5 bases from V and 13 from J, leaving 15 bases between them. The CDR3 spans 12 residues.

This clonotype occurred a few times. This chain connects TRBV6-5 to TRBJ1-3, with 7 bases that match TRBD1. The CDR3 length is 13 residues. CDR1 MNHEY and CDR2 SVGAGI come from the germline V gene. J was trimmed by 7 bases and V by 5 bases; bases with no gene match: 5. Written as DNA, the CDR3 is TGTGCCAGCAGTCGAGACAGGGACAACACCATATATTTT. Residues: CASSRDRDNTIYF.

This clonotype appeared a few times. The genes are TRBV15 and TRBJ2-5, with D unresolved. This CDR3 contains 15 residues. The V end lost 0 bases, the J end lost 4 bases, and 12 bases lay between the germline ends. Per germline, CDR1 LNHNV and CDR2 YYDKDF (reference sequence). The CDR3 loop reads CATSRDGQRRETQYF. The CDR3 DNA sequence: TGTGCCACCAGCAGAGATGGCCAGAGACGAGAGACCCAGTACTTC. The whole variable domain, remainder taken from reference TRBV15 and TRBJ2-5, is DAMVIQNPRYQVTQFGKPVTLSCSQTLNHNVMYWYQQKSSQAPKLLFHYYDKDFNNEADTPDNFQSRRPNTSFCFLDIRSPGLGDTAMYLCATSRDGQRRETQYFGPGTRLLVL.

The chain combines TRBV18 with TRBJ1-1, with D tentatively TRBD1 (6 bases). The ends were cut back, 2 bases at V and 1 base at J, with 11 bases in the middle. The CDR3 runs to 15 residues. Germline V gene data show CDR1 as KGHSH and CDR2 as LQKENI. In DNA form, the CDR3 reads TGTGCCAGCTCACCATATACAGGGCAGAACACTGAAGCTTTCTTT. Encoded protein: CASSPYTGQNTEAFF.

This clonotype came up many times. This rearrangement joins TRBV7-8 to TRBJ1-1, with a possible D match to TRBD1 (6 bases). V was pared by 3 bases and J by 5 bases, with 16 bases between. The CDR3 covers 15 residues. Germline loops: CDR1 SGHVS, CDR2 FQNEAQ. The CDR3 DNA sequence: TGTGCCAGCAGCTTTGGATCGGGAAGGGGGACTGAAGCTTTCTTT. Residues: CASSFGSGRGTEAFF.

This clonotype was picked up a small number of times. This sequence joins TRBV6-2 or TRBV6-3 and TRBJ2-5; D might be TRBD1 (6 bases). The V gene's germline CDR1 is MNHEY and CDR2 SVGEGT. V was cut by 2 bases and J by 5 bases, with 15 bases left in between. The CDR3 runs to 15 residues. The CDR3 DNA sequence: TGTGCCAGCAGTTACAAGATTGGGGGCGCGGAGACCCAGTACTTC. Its protein is CASSYKIGGAETQYF.

This sequence joins TRBV29-1 and TRBJ2-7; D is perhaps TRBD1 or TRBD2 (5 bases each). Trimming left V 3 bases short and J 2 bases short, with 8 bases between. The germline V gene has CDR1 SQVTM and CDR2 ANQGSEA. This CDR3 has 12 residues. The DNA for the CDR3 is TGCAGCGTTGAGTCGGGGCCCTACGAGCAGTACTTC. Translation gives CSVESGPYEQYF.

This clonotype occurred a few times. This rearrangement joins TRBV29-1 to TRBJ2-7; no reliable D call. Germline values: CDR1 SQVTM, CDR2 ANQGSEA. Trimming shortened V by 4 bases and J by 0 bases, and 7 bases separated the two germline ends. The CDR3 loop spans 12 amino acids. The CDR3 DNA sequence: TGCAGCGTTGCTGACAACTCCTACGAGCAGTACTTC. It yields the protein CSVADNSYEQYF.

This clonotype was counted a few times. The rearrangement joins TRBV5-1 to TRBJ2-1; 9 nucleotides line up with TRBD2. CDR3 size: 16 residues. The ends lost 3 bases at V and 8 bases at J; junction bases unmatched: 12. The germline V gene has CDR1 SGHRS and CDR2 YFSETQ. The CDR3, as DNA: TGCGCCAGCAGCTCGAATAGCGGGAGTCGACGCGATGAGCAGTTCTTC. Translation gives CASSSNSGSRRDEQFF. Variable domain in full (rest from reference TRBV5-1 and TRBJ2-1): KAGVTQTPRYLIKTRGQQVTLSCSPISGHRSVSWYQQTPGQGLQFLFEYFSETQRNKGNFPGRFSGRQFSNSRSEMNVSTLELGDSALYLCASSSNSGSRRDEQFFGPGTRLTVL.

This sequence joins TRBV20-1 and TRBJ2-5; the D is unclear. Germline V gene data show CDR1 as DFQATT and CDR2 as SNEGSKA (reference sequence). Deletions cut 5 bases from V and 5 bases from J, with 21 bases between. CDR3 size: 15 residues. CDR3 DNA sequence: TGCAGTGCTCGGTCCGAAGCCCGCCCGCGGGAGACCCAGTACTTC. It codes for CSARSEARPRETQYF.